This T cell receptor beta chain was profiled in a study of blood T cell repertoires in COVID-19. On the study more broadly: COVID-19 samples collected from the United States, Italy and Spain covered acute and convalescent phases. Sources were T cells, B-cell-depleted T cells, or PBMCs; the material itself was cDNA or gDNA.

The authors' processing: Estimation of nucleated cell counts relied on the amplification of reference gene primers. Profiling relied on immunoSEQ multiplex PCR, and the TCRdb table lists in-frame clones only, not all of them. V and J calls and clone size are those listed in that table; D and trimming were worked out from the DNA. The sample lists tens of thousands of clones, around 80% occurring once. This clone was seen just once. Germline-derived CDR1 and CDR2 are DFQATT and SNEGSKA (reference sequence). The CDR3 is made up of 11 amino acids. Trimming pared 4 bases from V and 5 bases from J, leaving 6 bases between.

The chain links TRBV20-1 to TRBJ2-1, with D perhaps TRBD2 (6 bases). Source material: peripheral blood. The source of this sequence is a man in his 60s with acute or convalescent COVID-19. This CDR3 reads CSATSDNEQFF. For the CDR3, the DNA is TGCAGTGCTACTAGCGACAATGAGCAGTTCTTC.